Following are 14 T cell receptor beta chains from one sample sequenced in a study of T cells in localized non-small cell lung cancer. Assay: immunoSEQ multiplex PCR; the TCRdb copy retains only in-frame clones and omits some. This table has under 9,000 clones, 80% to 90% appearing once. This sample comprised peripheral blood, obtained before any cancer treatment. The source is a male donor at least 60 years old with stage III lung adenocarcinoma.

This chain links TRBV7-8 with TRBJ2-1; 14 nucleotides agree with TRBD2. The V segment lost 4 bases and the J segment 0 bases; nucleotides outside the gene matches: 5. CDR1 is SGHVS and CDR2 is FQNEAQ in the germline V gene. This CDR3 contains 18 residues. CDR3 residues: CASSYRTSGRNSYNEQFF. The CDR3 DNA follows: TGTGCCAGCAGCTACAGGACTAGCGGGAGGAACTCCTACAATGAGCAGTTCTTC.

The rearrangement links TRBV28 to TRBJ2-3, with 7 bases matching TRBD1. The germline V gene encodes CDR1 MDHEN and CDR2 SYDVKM. The junction had 4 bases not matched to a gene; V was cut back by 4 bases and J by 0 bases. CDR3 size: 15 residues. CDR3 sequence: CASSSSGQSTDTQYF. DNA for the CDR3: TGTGCCAGCAGTTCCTCGGGACAGAGCACAGATACGCAGTATTTT.

This clone was seen only once. The chain carries TRBV27 and TRBJ1-1, with D possibly matching TRBD1 (5 bases). V was pared by 3 bases and J by 0 bases, with 11 bases between. Germline V gives CDR1 MNHEY, CDR2 SMNVEV (reference sequence). CDR3 length: 15 amino acids. This CDR3 reads CASSFGAGMNTEAFF. CDR3 sequence (DNA): TGTGCCAGCAGTTTTGGGGCAGGTATGAACACTGAAGCTTTCTTT.

V is TRBV6-5 and J is TRBJ2-7; tentative D call: TRBD2 (5 bases). This CDR3 spans 13 amino acids. Germline CDR1 is MNHEY and CDR2 is SVGAGI. V dropped 8 bases and J dropped 0 bases, with 11 bases sitting between them. CDR3 sequence: CASVAGNSYEQYF. Here the CDR3 DNA reads TGTGCCAGCGTTGCGGGTAACTCCTACGAGCAGTACTTC.

This chain connects TRBV18 to TRBJ2-3; TRBD2 agrees at 8 bases. This CDR3 has 17 residues. Germline assignment: CDR1 KGHSH and CDR2 LQKENI. V gave up 6 bases and J gave up 0 bases; unmatched junction bases: 11. The CDR3 coding sequence is TGTGCCAGCTCCCTGTTGACTAGCGCGTCTAGCACAGATACGCAGTATTTT. This sequence encodes CASSLLTSASSTDTQYF.

This clone showed up just a few times. This chain links TRBV6-5 with TRBJ1-5; a weak D match, TRBD1 (6 bases). With 6 bases removed from V and 3 bases from J, the gap between germline ends came to 12 bases. Germline V gives CDR1 MNHEY, CDR2 SVGAGI. The CDR3 is made up of 14 amino acids. CDR3 bases: TGTGCCAGCAGACCCGACAGGAACAATCAGCCCCAGCATTTT. It yields the protein CASRPDRNNQPQHF.

V gene TRBV5-1 combines with J gene TRBJ2-2; D gene ambiguous. CDR1 is SGHRS, CDR2 YFSETQ, per germline. This CDR3 is built from 13 residues. V gave up 4 bases and J gave up 8 bases, with 12 bases separating them. In DNA, the CDR3 is TGCGCCAGCAGCGCCGACACGGTAGGGGAGCTGTTTTTT. Its translation: CASSADTVGELFF.

V gene TRBV7-2 combines with J gene TRBJ2-1; 8 bases fit TRBD2. CDR1 is SGHTA and CDR2 is FQGNSA in the germline V gene. The CDR3 is 11 amino acids. With 10 bases clipped from V and 12 bases from J, the junction kept 8 bases outside the gene matches. The CDR3 DNA is TGTGCCACCCAGCGGGGGAGTGGGCAGTTCTTC. This gives the protein CATQRGSGQFF. Drawing the rest from reference TRBV7-2 and TRBJ2-1, the complete variable domain is GAGVSQSPSNKVTEKGKDVELRCDPISGHTALYWYRQSLGQGLEFLIYFQGNSAPDKSGLPSDRFSAERTGGSVSTLTIQRTQQEDSAVYLCATQRGSGQFFGPGTRLTVL.

The table lists this clone with a few counts. V and J are TRBV15 and TRBJ1-2; no definite D call. This CDR3 has 15 residues. Germline CDR1 reads LNHNV; CDR2 reads YYDKDF (reference sequence). Trimming cost V 0 bases and J 4 bases, with 12 bases left between them. Written as DNA, the CDR3 is TGTGCCACCAGCAGAGATGGTGTCGGGAGCTATGGCTACACCTTC. Residues: CATSRDGVGSYGYTF.

The V and J genes are TRBV27 and TRBJ2-5; no definite D call. Germline V gene sequence: CDR1 MNHEY, CDR2 SMNVEV (reference sequence). The length of the CDR3 is 9 residues. Deletions cut 10 bases from V and 12 bases from J, with 12 bases between. This CDR3 reads CATRRQKYF. The DNA for the CDR3 is TGTGCCACGCGCCGGCAGAAGTACTTC.

This CDR3 is CASSLYPPGGSYNEQFF. The CDR3, as DNA: TGTGCCAGCAGCTTATACCCCCCGGGGGGGTCCTACAATGAGCAGTTCTTC. The chain links TRBV9 to TRBJ2-1; TRBD2 aligns across 8 bases. This CDR3 region has 17 residues. CDR1 and CDR2 from the germline V gene are SGDLS and YYNGEE. The trim removed 4 bases at V and 1 base at J, leaving 10 bases unmatched.

The chain combines TRBV11-3 with TRBJ1-2, with D possibly TRBD1 on 6 matching bases. Germline V CDR1 and CDR2: SGHNT, YENEEA. The CDR3 contains 16 residues. V lost 5 bases and J lost 0, with 16 bases in between. The CDR3 is CASSQEGRGANYGYTF. DNA for the CDR3: TGTGCCAGCAGCCAGGAGGGCAGGGGCGCTAACTATGGCTACACCTTC.

V gene TRBV2 combines with J gene TRBJ2-5, with 7 bases that match TRBD2. The germline V gene encodes CDR1 SNHLY and CDR2 FYNNEI. Trimming cost V 7 bases and J 3 bases; bases outside gene matches: 11. This CDR3 is built from 15 residues. The CDR3, as DNA: TGTGCCAGCACCAAGGAGGGGACTAAAAAAGAGACCCAGTACTTC. This codes for CASTKEGTKKETQYF.

The J gene is TRBJ1-5, the V gene TRBV28; 10 bases map to TRBD1. The CDR3 spans 19 residues. The germline gives CDR1 MDHEN, CDR2 SYDVKM. J lost 1 base, V lost 2 bases, and 11 bases had no gene match. The chain's CDR3 is CASSLPGQGVGRSNQPQHF. The CDR3 bases are TGTGCCAGCAGTTTACCTGGACAGGGGGTAGGTAGAAGCAATCAGCCCCAGCATTTT.